This T cell receptor beta chain comes out of a study of T cells in Graves' hyperthyroidism and ophthalmopathy. This clonotype was found many times. Its antigen is still unknown. Germline CDR1 reads MNHNS; CDR2 reads SASEGT. V was shortened by 2 bases and J by 2 bases, with 7 bases between the two germline ends. The CDR3 covers 13 residues. Study findings and constraints: A median 6.5 months before onset, the model predicted ophthalmopathy. Appearing also in blood were most of the thyroid clonotypes expanded above 0.001.

Amplification of TCR beta CDR3 regions was performed using RNA transcripts as template. RT-PCR in the first round (using the HTBI primer set) targeted the TCR CDR3. TCRdb passed the multiplex PCR reads through MiXCR, listing each CDR3 protein once. Of a few hundred thousand distinct CDR3 sequences in the sample, about 16% are singletons; the top ten hold under 3.5%. Sequenced: blood. This sequence joins TRBV6-1 and TRBJ2-7; no clear D. The origin of this receptor is a woman aged 40 to 50 with Graves' ophthalmopathy. CDR3 sequence (DNA): TGTGCCAGCAGTGAACCCCCGACCTACGAGCAGTACTTC. Its translation: CASSEPPTYEQYF.